Below are 29 T cell receptor beta chains sequenced from a single sample in a study of blood T cell repertoires in COVID-19. The table came from immunoSEQ multiplex PCR; TCRdb's copy has only in-frame clones and leaves some out. Altogether roughly 70,000 clones are present, more than 85% being singletons, with the ten largest covering around 12%. The sequenced sample consisted of peripheral blood. The receptor source for this set is a human donor with active COVID-19. The donor label of this sample is uncertain.

This chain uses TRBV4-3 with TRBJ1-3, with D maybe TRBD1 (6 bases). CDR1 and CDR2 (germline): LGHNA, YSLEER. V was shortened by 0 bases and J by 0 bases, with 12 bases between the two germline ends. The CDR3 loop spans 17 amino acids. Written as DNA, the CDR3 is TGCGCCAGCAGCCAAGAACCTCGGACAGTCTCTGGAAACACCATATATTTT. Its translation: CASSQEPRTVSGNTIYF.

J is TRBJ1-3 and V is TRBV5-1; tentatively, D is TRBD1 (5 bases). Trimming cost V 2 bases and J 0 bases, with 9 bases left between them. The CDR3 totals 15 residues. Germline CDR1 SGHRS, CDR2 YFSETQ. CDR3 amino acids: CASSFRGDSGNTIYF. As DNA, the CDR3 is TGCGCCAGCAGCTTCCGGGGGGACTCTGGAAACACCATATATTTT. Filled out from reference TRBV5-1 and TRBJ1-3, the complete variable domain reads KAGVTQTPRYLIKTRGQQVTLSCSPISGHRSVSWYQQTPGQGLQFLFEYFSETQRNKGNFPGRFSGRQFSNSRSEMNVSTLELGDSALYLCASSFRGDSGNTIYFGEGSWLTVV.

The chain recombines TRBV19 with TRBJ1-5; D call uncertain. Between the trimmed V and J ends, which lost 4 bases and 6 bases, there was a span of 10 bases. CDR3 length: 13 amino acids. The germline V gene has CDR1 LNHDA and CDR2 SQIVND (reference sequence). CDR3 loop: CASSTQSGQPQHF. The CDR3 bases are TGTGCCAGTAGTACCCAGTCGGGTCAGCCCCAGCATTTT.

CDR3 residues: CATSDSGTVTYEQYF. The DNA of the CDR3 is TGTGCCACCAGTGATTCCGGGACAGTTACCTACGAGCAGTACTTC. The V call is TRBV24-1, the J call TRBJ2-7; 7 nucleotides match TRBD1. Germline V CDR1 and CDR2: KGHDR, SFDVKD. J lost 2 bases, V lost 2 bases, and 5 bases had no gene match. This CDR3 is 15 amino acids long.

Written as DNA, the CDR3 is TGCAGCGTTGAAGGGAGCAATGAGCAGTTCTTC. Translating it yields CSVEGSNEQFF. J is TRBJ2-1 and V is TRBV29-1; unclear D gene. Trimming shortened V by 1 base and J by 6 bases, and 4 bases separated the two germline ends. The CDR3 is 11 amino acids. CDR1 is SQVTM, CDR2 ANQGSEA, per germline.

In regard to this clone: The same CDR3 also results from other DNA sequences found in this sample. This chain joins TRBV7-2 and TRBJ2-5; the D gene is possibly TRBD2 (5 bases). The CDR3 consists of 14 residues. Germline V gene sequence: CDR1 SGHTA, CDR2 FQGNSA. V was cut by 1 base and J by 5 bases, with 11 bases left in between. Here the CDR3 reads CASSLGLAGETQYF. CDR3 in DNA: TGTGCCAGCAGCTTAGGGCTAGCTGGGGAGACCCAGTACTTC.

This clone was observed a few times. The V gene is TRBV7-2, the J gene TRBJ2-4; TRBD1 matches at 7 bases. Trimming at V came to 4 bases and at J to 0 bases, leaving 15 bases not matched to a gene. The V gene's germline CDR1 is SGHTA and CDR2 FQGNSA. The CDR3 is made up of 19 amino acids. The CDR3 DNA follows: TGTGCCAGCAGCTCCCGACAGGGTACGGGGAGTCTAGCCAAAAACATTCAGTACTTC. Its protein is CASSSRQGTGSLAKNIQYF.

A word on this clone: The same CDR3 also results from other DNA sequences found in this sample. This chain connects TRBV6-2 or TRBV6-3 to TRBJ1-3; D not resolved. Germline CDR1 and CDR2: MNHEY and SVGEGT. Trimming took 2 bases from V and 0 from J, leaving 5 bases between them. This CDR3 is 14 amino acids long. The CDR3: CASSYRGSGNTIYF. Written as DNA, the CDR3 is TGTGCCAGCAGTTACCGGGGCTCTGGAAACACCATATATTTT.

The chain employs TRBV9 and TRBJ2-1; TRBD2 is a possible D gene (5 bases). V was shortened by 3 bases and J by 6 bases, with 10 bases between the two germline ends. This CDR3 is built from 13 residues. CDR1 and CDR2 from the germline V gene are SGDLS and YYNGEE. The CDR3 region is CASSEAGINEQFF. The CDR3 DNA sequence: TGTGCCAGCAGCGAGGCGGGTATCAATGAGCAGTTCTTC. The whole variable domain, filled in from reference TRBV9 and TRBJ2-1, reads DSGVTQTPKHLITATGQRVTLRCSPRSGDLSVYWYQQSLDQGLQFLIQYYNGEERAKGNILERFSAQQFPDLHSELNLSSLELGDSALYFCASSEAGINEQFFGPGTRLTVL.

The chain employs TRBV4-3 and TRBJ2-3, with D possibly being TRBD1 (6 bases). From germline, CDR1 is LGHNA and CDR2 YSLEER. The V end was cut by 1 base, the J end by 4 bases, with 9 bases between. CDR3 length: 14 residues. CDR3 sequence: CASSQGAGADTQYF. The CDR3 nucleotides read TGCGCCAGCAGCCAAGGGGCAGGGGCAGATACGCAGTATTTT.

The chain joins TRBV28 to TRBJ2-6, with 8 bases fitting TRBD1. V shed 5 bases and J 0 bases; nucleotides not matched to a gene: 6. The CDR3 is 17 residues long. CDR1 MDHEN and CDR2 SYDVKM come from the germline V gene. This chain's CDR3 is CASSNQQGASGANVLTF. DNA for the CDR3: TGTGCCAGCAGTAACCAGCAGGGGGCCTCTGGGGCCAACGTCCTGACTTTC.

This chain uses TRBV5-1 with TRBJ2-1, with TRBD1 matching over 8 bases. Germline-derived CDR1 and CDR2 are SGHRS and YFSETQ. V trimming: 4 bases; J trimming: 0 bases; junction bases outside the gene matches: 6. This CDR3 region has 16 residues. The CDR3 DNA reads as TGCGCCAGCAGCGACCTCACAGGGGGCTCCTACAATGAGCAGTTCTTC. Translation gives CASSDLTGGSYNEQFF.

The gene calls are TRBV3-1 (or the pseudogene TRBV3-2) and TRBJ1-1, with 10 bases matching TRBD1. Looked up from germline, CDR1 is LGHDT and CDR2 is YNNKEL (reference sequence). This CDR3 spans 16 amino acids. J gave up 0 bases and V 3 bases, and 4 bases lay outside the gene matches. The CDR3 loop is CASSHGTGAVNTEAFF. DNA of the CDR3: TGTGCCAGCAGCCACGGGACAGGGGCCGTGAACACTGAAGCTTTCTTT.

This chain joins TRBV10-3 and TRBJ1-6; tentative D call: TRBD1 (6 bases). Germline CDR1 and CDR2: ENHRY and SYGVKD. V lost 3 bases, J lost 10 bases, and 10 bases lay in between. The CDR3 is 13 residues long. The CDR3 DNA follows: TGTGCCATCAGTGAACAGGGCCCCTCACCCCTCCACTTT. Translating gives CAISEQGPSPLHF.

V and J are TRBV27 and TRBJ1-2, with D possibly TRBD1 on 6 matching bases. Germline lookup yields CDR1 MNHEY and CDR2 SMNVEV (reference sequence). The CDR3 runs to 14 residues. V lost 5 bases and J lost 4, with 14 bases in between. DNA of the CDR3: TGTGCCAGCAGTACCTCTACAGGGATCTATGGCTACACCTTC. As protein: CASSTSTGIYGYTF.

Here the CDR3 reads CASSLVGAGMNTEAFF. DNA of the CDR3: TGTGCCAGCAGTTTAGTTGGGGCGGGGATGAACACTGAAGCTTTCTTT. V gene TRBV27 combines with J gene TRBJ1-1, with D possibly being TRBD1 (5 bases). The CDR3 is 16 residues long. CDR1 is MNHEY and CDR2 is SMNVEV in the germline V gene (reference sequence). Trimming left V 2 bases short and J 0 bases short, with 13 bases between.

V gene TRBV7-2 combines with J gene TRBJ2-2; D might be TRBD2 (5 bases). The CDR3 covers 14 residues. Germline CDR1 SGHTA, CDR2 FQGNSA. The V end was cut by 5 bases, the J end by 6 bases, with 13 bases between. CDR3 loop: CASSPGPGAGELFF. In DNA, the CDR3 is TGTGCCAGCAGCCCCGGACCCGGGGCCGGGGAGCTGTTTTTT.

The chain has TRBV7-9 and TRBJ2-3; no definite D call. The CDR3 is 15 residues long. Trimming shortened V by 5 bases and J by 1 base, and 13 bases separated the two germline ends. In germline, CDR1 is SEHNR, CDR2 FQNEAQ (reference sequence). CDR3 residues: CASSQNGQGTDTQYF. CDR3 nucleotide sequence: TGTGCCAGCAGCCAGAATGGGCAGGGCACAGATACGCAGTATTTT. The full variable domain, rest sourced from reference TRBV7-9 and TRBJ2-3, is DTGVSQNPRHKITKRGQNVTFRCDPISEHNRLYWYRQTLGQGPEFLTYFQNEAQLEKSRLLSDRFSAERPKGSFSTLEIQRTEQGDSAMYLCASSQNGQGTDTQYFGPGTRLTVL.

J is TRBJ2-7 and V is TRBV7-2, with 13 bases identical to TRBD2. There are 15 residues in the CDR3. Germline V gene lookup returns CDR1 SGHTA and CDR2 FQGNSA. V shed 1 base, J shed 7 bases, and the junction held 4 bases outside the gene matches. For the CDR3, the DNA is TGTGCCAGCAGCTTAGGGGGACTAGCGGGGTTAGAGCAGTACTTC. Translation: CASSLGGLAGLEQYF.

V gene TRBV28 combines with J gene TRBJ2-2; TRBD1 aligns across 10 bases. V lost 8 bases to trimming and J lost 5 bases; unmatched junction nucleotides: 5. CDR1 and CDR2 (germline): MDHEN, SYDVKM. The CDR3 is 14 residues long. CDR3 residues: CASRDRGRTGELFF. CDR3 nucleotide sequence: TGTGCCAGCCGCGACAGGGGGCGGACCGGGGAGCTGTTTTTT.

The table lists this clone with a count of one. The rearrangement uses TRBV10-1 and TRBJ2-7, with D possibly matching TRBD1 (5 bases). V was trimmed by 9 bases and J by 3 bases, leaving 12 bases between them. The CDR3 runs 12 residues. Germline V gives CDR1 WNHNN, CDR2 SYGVQD (reference sequence). The DNA for the CDR3 is TGCGCCAGAGGGGCCGGGCGCTACGAGCAGTACTTC. The encoded protein is CARGAGRYEQYF.

The gene calls are TRBV7-2 and TRBJ2-7, with D perhaps matching TRBD2 (6 bases). Germline CDR1 reads SGHTA; CDR2 reads FQGNSA. This CDR3 is built from 17 residues. Deletions cut 3 bases from V and 0 bases from J, with 18 bases between. The CDR3: CASSFSGGGGLSYEQYF. As DNA, the CDR3 is TGTGCCAGCAGCTTTAGCGGTGGGGGAGGACTCTCCTACGAGCAGTACTTC.

J is TRBJ2-3 and V is TRBV28; D uncertain. V lost 2 bases to trimming and J lost 0 bases, with 6 bases between them. This CDR3 region has 14 residues. CDR1 and CDR2 from the germline V gene are MDHEN and SYDVKM. CDR3 residues: CASSLGTSTDTQYF. The DNA for the CDR3 is TGTGCCAGCAGTTTAGGCACGAGCACAGATACGCAGTATTTT.

The chain has TRBV5-1 and TRBJ2-1; tentative D call: TRBD2 (7 bases). Per germline, CDR1 SGHRS and CDR2 YFSETQ. The V end lost 4 bases, the J end lost 9 bases, and 20 bases lay between the germline ends. This CDR3 has 15 residues. CDR3 sequence (DNA): TGCGCCAGCAGCGGCGCGGAGGGGGGGCAGGCTGAGCAGTTCTTC. Translating gives CASSGAEGGQAEQFF.

The chain couples TRBV18 to TRBJ1-4; D is possibly TRBD1 (5 bases). Trimming removed 7 bases from V and 0 bases from J, with 12 bases in between. The CDR3 covers 15 residues. The germline V gene has CDR1 KGHSH and CDR2 LQKENI. The CDR3, as DNA: TGTGCCAGCTGGGCCGACAGCGCAACTAATGAAAAACTGTTTTTT. This sequence encodes CASWADSATNEKLFF.

This chain connects TRBV5-1 to TRBJ1-4, with TRBD1 matching 7 bases. CDR3 size: 16 residues. In germline, CDR1 is SGHRS, CDR2 YFSETQ. Losses at the gene ends were 4 bases for V and 3 bases for J; bases not matched to a gene: 9. The CDR3 here is CASSGGQPEANEKLFF. The DNA for the CDR3 is TGCGCCAGCAGCGGGGGACAGCCAGAGGCTAATGAAAAACTGTTTTTT.

The rearrangement uses TRBV28 and TRBJ2-4; D possibly corresponds to TRBD1 (5 bases). V was cut by 5 bases and J by 0 bases, with 11 bases left in between. CDR3 length: 15 residues. From germline, CDR1 is MDHEN and CDR2 SYDVKM. The CDR3 region is CASSQEGVAKNIQYF. CDR3 DNA sequence: TGTGCCAGCAGTCAGGAAGGGGTAGCCAAAAACATTCAGTACTTC.

This rearrangement joins TRBV6-2 or TRBV6-3 to TRBJ1-5; 8 positions agree with TRBD1. J gave up 7 bases and V 5 bases, and 19 bases lay outside the gene matches. CDR1 is MNHEY, CDR2 SVGEGT, per germline. This CDR3 region has 18 residues. CDR3 in amino acids: CASSADRRGPSSRQPQHF. DNA for the CDR3: TGTGCCAGCAGTGCAGACCGCAGGGGGCCCTCAAGTCGGCAGCCCCAGCATTTT.

The rearrangement uses TRBV6-5 and TRBJ2-7; 9 bases agree with TRBD1. V dropped 4 bases and J dropped 5; count of bases not matched to a gene: 6. This CDR3 contains 14 residues. Germline V gene data show CDR1 as MNHEY and CDR2 as SVGAGI. CDR3 sequence reads: CASSSAGTGNEQYF. CDR3 DNA: TGTGCCAGCAGTTCAGCCGGGACAGGGAACGAGCAGTACTTC.